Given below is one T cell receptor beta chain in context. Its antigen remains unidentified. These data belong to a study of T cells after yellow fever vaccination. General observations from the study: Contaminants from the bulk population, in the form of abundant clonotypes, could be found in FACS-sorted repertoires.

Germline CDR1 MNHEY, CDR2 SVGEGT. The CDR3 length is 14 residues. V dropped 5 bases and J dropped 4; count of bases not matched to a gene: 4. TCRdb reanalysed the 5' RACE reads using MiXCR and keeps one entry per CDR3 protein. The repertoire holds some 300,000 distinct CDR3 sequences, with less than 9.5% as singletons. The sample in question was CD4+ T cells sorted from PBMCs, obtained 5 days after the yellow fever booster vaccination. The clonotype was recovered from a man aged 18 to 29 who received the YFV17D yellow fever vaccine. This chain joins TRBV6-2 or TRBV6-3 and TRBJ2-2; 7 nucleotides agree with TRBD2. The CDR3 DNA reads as TGTGCCAGCAGTGGAGTAGCGGGCACCGGGGAGCTGTTTTTT. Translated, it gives CASSGVAGTGELFF.